This T cell receptor (beta chain) was captured by sequencing in a study of early T cells in non-severe SARS-CoV-2 infection. Study details: Investigators sequenced bulk RNA drawn from unsorted whole blood, and chains remained unpaired.

Unique molecular identifiers were added to individual cDNA molecules. Using its own MiXCR run on the 5' RACE reads, TCRdb lists one record per CDR3 protein. The sample carries about 22,000 distinct CDR3 sequences, around 4% recorded once. This CDR3 region has 12 residues. Between the trimmed V and J ends, which lost 6 bases and 4 bases, there was a span of 11 bases. CDR1 and CDR2 (germline): SQVTM, ANQGSEA. This clonotype came up many times. Its antigen remains unidentified. The study, taken as a whole, reports: VDJdb matching, biased toward anti-spike CD8 responses, missed private and CD4 specificities.

The sequenced sample consisted of whole blood. This sequence was found in an adult who was a healthcare worker with PCR-confirmed SARS-CoV-2 infection or an uninfected control (not recorded which). The chain is built from TRBV29-1 and TRBJ2-3; D not certain. The CDR3: CSVRQGADTQYF. The DNA of the CDR3 is TGCAGCGTCAGGCAAGGAGCAGATACGCAGTATTTT.